The rows below give T cell receptor beta chains drawn from one sample of a study of T-cell memory formation after mild COVID-19. TCRdb fed the 5' RACE reads into MiXCR, producing one record per CDR3 protein. The sample carries around 340,000 distinct CDR3 sequences, 13% recorded once. The sequencing input was PBMCs or a T cell subset sorted from them (not recorded which). The origin of the receptors is a man between 18 and 35 years old who had mild COVID-19 (a few samples of this study predate the infection). Cell type and time point are not known. The conserved cysteine and the conserved F or W are not part of the CDR3 here. Each record gives: CDR3 protein, D gene, clone size, V gene, J gene. The D gene is left open where the match is weak. Rows give clone size only sometimes, using once, few, many, or a class for an expanded clone.

CDR3 protein: ASSEHRNTEAF
D gene: .
clone size: .
V gene: TRBV7-3
J gene: TRBJ1-1

CDR3 protein: ASSSHQGPPLGYT
D gene: .
clone size: .
V gene: TRBV7-9
J gene: TRBJ1-2

CDR3 protein: ASSQDYGKLF
D gene: .
clone size: few
V gene: TRBV14
J gene: TRBJ1-4

CDR3 protein: ASSFMGPNQPQH
D gene: .
clone size: many
V gene: TRBV7-2
J gene: TRBJ1-5

CDR3 protein: ASSVILAGDKTQY
D gene: TRBD2
clone size: .
V gene: TRBV7-2
J gene: TRBJ2-5

CDR3 protein: ASNRLEETQY
D gene: .
clone size: few
V gene: TRBV7-6
J gene: TRBJ2-5

CDR3 protein: ATSRVKLYNEQF
D gene: .
clone size: .
V gene: TRBV15
J gene: TRBJ2-1

CDR3 protein: ASSARLSEKLF
D gene: .
clone size: .
V gene: TRBV5-1
J gene: TRBJ1-4

CDR3 protein: ASSNREQTRYGYT
D gene: .
clone size: .
V gene: TRBV7-9
J gene: TRBJ1-2

CDR3 protein: ASSLDEDPRHSPLH
D gene: .
clone size: .
V gene: TRBV4-3
J gene: TRBJ1-6

CDR3 protein: ATSSGGTDTQY
D gene: .
clone size: few
V gene: TRBV24-1
J gene: TRBJ2-3

CDR3 protein: ASSVGDEQY
D gene: .
clone size: few
V gene: TRBV10-2
J gene: TRBJ2-7

CDR3 protein: ASSFDPVEGYT
D gene: .
clone size: .
V gene: TRBV7-2
J gene: TRBJ1-2

CDR3 protein: ASRIDRGSYTEAF
D gene: TRBD1
clone size: few
V gene: TRBV7-2
J gene: TRBJ1-1

CDR3 protein: ASSLDADTQY
D gene: .
clone size: many
V gene: TRBV13
J gene: TRBJ2-3

CDR3 protein: ASSLAQGTGSYEQY
D gene: TRBD1
clone size: .
V gene: TRBV7-8
J gene: TRBJ2-7

CDR3 protein: ASSYRNPSTDTQY
D gene: .
clone size: .
V gene: TRBV7-2
J gene: TRBJ2-3

CDR3 protein: ASSLPGRVQAF
D gene: .
clone size: .
V gene: TRBV11-2
J gene: TRBJ1-1

CDR3 protein: ASSQGRGGTDTQY
D gene: .
clone size: many
V gene: TRBV4-1
J gene: TRBJ2-3

CDR3 protein: ASSQVMTSGGKQF
D gene: TRBD2
clone size: .
V gene: TRBV4-2
J gene: TRBJ2-1

CDR3 protein: ASSVGGLGPPDTQY
D gene: TRBD2
clone size: few
V gene: TRBV9
J gene: TRBJ2-3

CDR3 protein: ASTRGGREETQY
D gene: .
clone size: few
V gene: TRBV7-9
J gene: TRBJ2-5

CDR3 protein: ASSPPDAGAYEQY
D gene: TRBD2
clone size: few
V gene: TRBV18
J gene: TRBJ2-7

CDR3 protein: ASSLVGGTLH
D gene: .
clone size: few
V gene: TRBV12-3/TRBV12-4
J gene: TRBJ1-6

CDR3 protein: ASSQDPGKFGQPQH
D gene: .
clone size: .
V gene: TRBV4-2
J gene: TRBJ1-5

CDR3 protein: ASSLDSLLRGDGTGELF
D gene: .
clone size: few
V gene: TRBV7-3
J gene: TRBJ2-2

CDR3 protein: ASSPRDRTQY
D gene: .
clone size: few
V gene: TRBV5-4
J gene: TRBJ2-5

CDR3 protein: ASSQDPRLAGWSDTQY
D gene: TRBD2
clone size: .
V gene: TRBV14
J gene: TRBJ2-3

CDR3 protein: ASRRTGYRNTGELF
D gene: TRBD1
clone size: .
V gene: TRBV6-5
J gene: TRBJ2-2

CDR3 protein: ASTLAGTADTQY
D gene: TRBD2
clone size: few
V gene: TRBV5-1
J gene: TRBJ2-3

CDR3 protein: ASSQDPIYTEAF
D gene: .
clone size: .
V gene: TRBV28
J gene: TRBJ1-1

CDR3 protein: ASSRTEEYNEQF
D gene: .
clone size: .
V gene: TRBV6-5
J gene: TRBJ2-1

CDR3 protein: ATRTGVYTEAF
D gene: TRBD1
clone size: many
V gene: TRBV6-1
J gene: TRBJ1-1

CDR3 protein: ASSTALFGVNEQF
D gene: .
clone size: .
V gene: TRBV5-1
J gene: TRBJ2-1

CDR3 protein: ASALSSGGITGELF
D gene: .
clone size: few
V gene: TRBV6-6
J gene: TRBJ2-2

CDR3 protein: ARPFGGSGELF
D gene: TRBD2
clone size: .
V gene: TRBV6-4
J gene: TRBJ2-2

CDR3 protein: SAQRGGRETQY
D gene: .
clone size: .
V gene: TRBV20-1
J gene: TRBJ2-5

CDR3 protein: ASAELSYGYT
D gene: .
clone size: few
V gene: TRBV6-2/TRBV6-3
J gene: TRBJ1-2

CDR3 protein: ASSVVPKETQY
D gene: .
clone size: few
V gene: TRBV9
J gene: TRBJ2-5

CDR3 protein: ASSFELAGGPREQY
D gene: TRBD2
clone size: .
V gene: TRBV5-1
J gene: TRBJ2-7

CDR3 protein: ASSYYRNVLYEQY
D gene: .
clone size: .
V gene: TRBV6-5
J gene: TRBJ2-7

CDR3 protein: ASRRYTDTQY
D gene: .
clone size: many
V gene: TRBV5-4
J gene: TRBJ2-3

CDR3 protein: ASSLAAGGRDEQF
D gene: TRBD2
clone size: few
V gene: TRBV11-3
J gene: TRBJ2-1

CDR3 protein: AISGEREKLF
D gene: .
clone size: once
V gene: TRBV10-3
J gene: TRBJ1-4

CDR3 protein: ASSGSYTEAF
D gene: .
clone size: few
V gene: TRBV7-6
J gene: TRBJ1-1

CDR3 protein: ASSRGTDDTQY
D gene: .
clone size: .
V gene: TRBV18
J gene: TRBJ2-3

CDR3 protein: ASSFSGTGADTQY
D gene: .
clone size: many
V gene: TRBV5-1
J gene: TRBJ2-3

CDR3 protein: ASSSGGSSYNEQF
D gene: TRBD2
clone size: many
V gene: TRBV12-3/TRBV12-4
J gene: TRBJ2-1

CDR3 protein: ASSYPRDTPMNTEAF
D gene: .
clone size: .
V gene: TRBV5-1
J gene: TRBJ1-1

CDR3 protein: ASSQDGGAVRGYT
D gene: .
clone size: many
V gene: TRBV4-3
J gene: TRBJ1-2

CDR3 protein: ASSLDRGDQPQH
D gene: TRBD1
clone size: few
V gene: TRBV11-2
J gene: TRBJ1-5

CDR3 protein: ASSQDRATSNQPQH
D gene: .
clone size: many
V gene: TRBV4-1
J gene: TRBJ1-5

CDR3 protein: ASSYSVLGDYGYT
D gene: .
clone size: .
V gene: TRBV6-5
J gene: TRBJ1-2

CDR3 protein: ASSLVWGDTDTQY
D gene: .
clone size: few
V gene: TRBV7-2
J gene: TRBJ2-3

CDR3 protein: ASSGGTGTLTDTQY
D gene: .
clone size: .
V gene: TRBV7-2
J gene: TRBJ2-3

CDR3 protein: SAFDDYNEQF
D gene: .
clone size: few
V gene: TRBV29-1
J gene: TRBJ2-1

CDR3 protein: ASSYMDTQY
D gene: .
clone size: many
V gene: TRBV6-2/TRBV6-3
J gene: TRBJ2-3

CDR3 protein: ASSLPLNPTA
D gene: .
clone size: .
V gene: TRBV7-2
J gene: TRBJ2-3